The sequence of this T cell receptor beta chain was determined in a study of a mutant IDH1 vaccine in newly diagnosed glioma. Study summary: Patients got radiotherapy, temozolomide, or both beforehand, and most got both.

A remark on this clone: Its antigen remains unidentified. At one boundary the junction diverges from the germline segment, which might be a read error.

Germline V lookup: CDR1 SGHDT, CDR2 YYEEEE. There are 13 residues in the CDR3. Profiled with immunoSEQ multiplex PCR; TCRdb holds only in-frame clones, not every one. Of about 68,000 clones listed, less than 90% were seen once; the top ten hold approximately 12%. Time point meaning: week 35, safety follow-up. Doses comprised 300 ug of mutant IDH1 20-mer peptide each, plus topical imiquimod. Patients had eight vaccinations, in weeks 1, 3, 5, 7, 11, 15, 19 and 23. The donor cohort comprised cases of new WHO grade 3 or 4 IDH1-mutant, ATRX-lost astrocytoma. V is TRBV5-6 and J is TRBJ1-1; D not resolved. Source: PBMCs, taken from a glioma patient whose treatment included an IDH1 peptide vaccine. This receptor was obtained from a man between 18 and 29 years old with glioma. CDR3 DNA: TGCGCCAGCAGCCAAGAAGCGGAGGCTGAAGCTTTCTTT. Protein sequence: CASSQEAEAEAFF.